This section outlines one T cell receptor beta chain sequence together with its context. The target antigen is unknown. Sequencing used immunoSEQ multiplex PCR; TCRdb keeps in-frame clones, though not all of them. The sample has approximately 26,000 clones, about 79% seen once. This sample was taken from a study of T cell clonotyping in hematopoietic cell transplantation. The study's findings and limits: After transplant, recipient diversity fell while pathologically expanded clonotypes grew through day 180. At the given depth, recipient repertoires were over 95% de novo clonotypes. CD4 and CD8 repertoire contributions could not be separated without sorting.

The germline CDR1 and CDR2 sequences are MGHDK and SYGVNS. V was trimmed by 6 bases and J by 7 bases, leaving 16 bases between them. The CDR3 consists of 14 residues. Time point: recipient sample about 28 days before transplant, after cytoreduction. Recipients were bled about 28 days pretransplant and at posttransplant days 30, 100, 180. Sample: peripheral blood mononuclear cells, taken before stem cell transplant. The clonotype comes from a woman aged 55-70 years with acute myeloid leukemia. Some clones in this sample may be carry-over from other donors' samples. The chain uses TRBV25-1 and TRBJ2-1, with D possibly being TRBD2 (5 bases). CDR3 region: CASSLSGMTNEQFF. In DNA form, the CDR3 reads TGTGCCAGCAGCCTATCCGGGATGACTAATGAGCAGTTCTTC.